This T cell receptor (beta chain) was observed in a study of T cell responses to AZD1222 COVID-19 vaccine. General observations from the study: A rise in Spike-specific TCR breadth and depth followed two AZD1222 doses.

The CDR3 has 15 amino acids. With V trimmed by 4 bases and J by 2 bases, 4 bases remained unmatched. Germline CDR1 reads LNHDA; CDR2 reads SQIVND (reference sequence). A word on this clone: What it binds is not known.

Generated by immunoSEQ multiplex PCR, the TCRdb table keeps only in-frame clones and is missing some. The sample consists of roughly 120,000 clones, 91% of them appearing once. The sequence came from an adult in good health. The V and J genes are TRBV19 and TRBJ1-2; 10 bases are a match to TRBD1. The sequencing used peripheral blood, collected on day 0 of AZD1222 vaccination. The CDR3 DNA follows: TGTGCCAGTAGTAAGGACAGGGGGAGGAACTATGGCTACACCTTC. Translated: CASSKDRGRNYGYTF. Together with reference TRBV19 and TRBJ1-2, the CDR3 gives the full variable domain: DGGITQSPKYLFRKEGQNVTLSCEQNLNHDAMYWYRQDPGQGLRLIYYSQIVNDFQKGDIAEGYSVSREKKESFPLTVTSAQKNPTAFYLCASSKDRGRNYGYTFGSGTRLTVV.